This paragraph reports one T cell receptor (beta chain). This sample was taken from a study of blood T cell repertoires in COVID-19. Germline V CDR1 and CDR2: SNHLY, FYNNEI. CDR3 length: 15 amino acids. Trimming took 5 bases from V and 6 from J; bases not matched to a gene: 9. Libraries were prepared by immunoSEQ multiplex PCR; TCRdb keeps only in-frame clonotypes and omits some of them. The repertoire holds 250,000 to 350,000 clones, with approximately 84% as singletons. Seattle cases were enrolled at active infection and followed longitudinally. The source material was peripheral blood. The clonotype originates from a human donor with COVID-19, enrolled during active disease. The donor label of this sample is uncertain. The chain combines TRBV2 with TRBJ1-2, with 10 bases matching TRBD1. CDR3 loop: CASSPRSGTGDGYTF. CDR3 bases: TGTGCCAGCAGTCCTCGTTCCGGGACAGGGGATGGCTACACCTTC.